The 2 T cell receptor beta chains below all came from one sample that was sequenced in a study of cytomegalovirus exposure and HLA in healthy donors. Data came from immunoSEQ multiplex PCR; TCRdb stores just in-frame clones and leaves some out. Here the sample spans 130,000 or so clones, roughly 90% being singletons. Sequencing input: PBMCs. Source of these receptors: a woman aged 18 to 35 in good health and CMV-seronegative.

V is TRBV5-1 and J is TRBJ2-3; 9 bases align to TRBD2. J gave up 1 base and V 4 bases, and 4 bases lay outside the gene matches. CDR3 length equals 15 residues. Germline loops: CDR1 SGHRS, CDR2 YFSETQ. The chain's CDR3 is CASSAVAGGTDTQYF. The CDR3 DNA reads as TGCGCCAGCAGCGCCGTAGCGGGGGGCACAGATACGCAGTATTTT.

This clone is a singleton in its sample. J is TRBJ2-2 and V is TRBV19; a possible D gene is TRBD1 (5 bases). Trimming pared 0 bases from V and 4 bases from J, leaving 15 bases between. The CDR3 is 17 amino acids. Germline V gene data show CDR1 as LNHDA and CDR2 as SQIVND (reference sequence). The CDR3 region is CASSIDRARVGTGELFF. CDR3 DNA sequence: TGTGCCAGTAGTATAGACCGGGCCAGGGTCGGCACCGGGGAGCTGTTTTTT.